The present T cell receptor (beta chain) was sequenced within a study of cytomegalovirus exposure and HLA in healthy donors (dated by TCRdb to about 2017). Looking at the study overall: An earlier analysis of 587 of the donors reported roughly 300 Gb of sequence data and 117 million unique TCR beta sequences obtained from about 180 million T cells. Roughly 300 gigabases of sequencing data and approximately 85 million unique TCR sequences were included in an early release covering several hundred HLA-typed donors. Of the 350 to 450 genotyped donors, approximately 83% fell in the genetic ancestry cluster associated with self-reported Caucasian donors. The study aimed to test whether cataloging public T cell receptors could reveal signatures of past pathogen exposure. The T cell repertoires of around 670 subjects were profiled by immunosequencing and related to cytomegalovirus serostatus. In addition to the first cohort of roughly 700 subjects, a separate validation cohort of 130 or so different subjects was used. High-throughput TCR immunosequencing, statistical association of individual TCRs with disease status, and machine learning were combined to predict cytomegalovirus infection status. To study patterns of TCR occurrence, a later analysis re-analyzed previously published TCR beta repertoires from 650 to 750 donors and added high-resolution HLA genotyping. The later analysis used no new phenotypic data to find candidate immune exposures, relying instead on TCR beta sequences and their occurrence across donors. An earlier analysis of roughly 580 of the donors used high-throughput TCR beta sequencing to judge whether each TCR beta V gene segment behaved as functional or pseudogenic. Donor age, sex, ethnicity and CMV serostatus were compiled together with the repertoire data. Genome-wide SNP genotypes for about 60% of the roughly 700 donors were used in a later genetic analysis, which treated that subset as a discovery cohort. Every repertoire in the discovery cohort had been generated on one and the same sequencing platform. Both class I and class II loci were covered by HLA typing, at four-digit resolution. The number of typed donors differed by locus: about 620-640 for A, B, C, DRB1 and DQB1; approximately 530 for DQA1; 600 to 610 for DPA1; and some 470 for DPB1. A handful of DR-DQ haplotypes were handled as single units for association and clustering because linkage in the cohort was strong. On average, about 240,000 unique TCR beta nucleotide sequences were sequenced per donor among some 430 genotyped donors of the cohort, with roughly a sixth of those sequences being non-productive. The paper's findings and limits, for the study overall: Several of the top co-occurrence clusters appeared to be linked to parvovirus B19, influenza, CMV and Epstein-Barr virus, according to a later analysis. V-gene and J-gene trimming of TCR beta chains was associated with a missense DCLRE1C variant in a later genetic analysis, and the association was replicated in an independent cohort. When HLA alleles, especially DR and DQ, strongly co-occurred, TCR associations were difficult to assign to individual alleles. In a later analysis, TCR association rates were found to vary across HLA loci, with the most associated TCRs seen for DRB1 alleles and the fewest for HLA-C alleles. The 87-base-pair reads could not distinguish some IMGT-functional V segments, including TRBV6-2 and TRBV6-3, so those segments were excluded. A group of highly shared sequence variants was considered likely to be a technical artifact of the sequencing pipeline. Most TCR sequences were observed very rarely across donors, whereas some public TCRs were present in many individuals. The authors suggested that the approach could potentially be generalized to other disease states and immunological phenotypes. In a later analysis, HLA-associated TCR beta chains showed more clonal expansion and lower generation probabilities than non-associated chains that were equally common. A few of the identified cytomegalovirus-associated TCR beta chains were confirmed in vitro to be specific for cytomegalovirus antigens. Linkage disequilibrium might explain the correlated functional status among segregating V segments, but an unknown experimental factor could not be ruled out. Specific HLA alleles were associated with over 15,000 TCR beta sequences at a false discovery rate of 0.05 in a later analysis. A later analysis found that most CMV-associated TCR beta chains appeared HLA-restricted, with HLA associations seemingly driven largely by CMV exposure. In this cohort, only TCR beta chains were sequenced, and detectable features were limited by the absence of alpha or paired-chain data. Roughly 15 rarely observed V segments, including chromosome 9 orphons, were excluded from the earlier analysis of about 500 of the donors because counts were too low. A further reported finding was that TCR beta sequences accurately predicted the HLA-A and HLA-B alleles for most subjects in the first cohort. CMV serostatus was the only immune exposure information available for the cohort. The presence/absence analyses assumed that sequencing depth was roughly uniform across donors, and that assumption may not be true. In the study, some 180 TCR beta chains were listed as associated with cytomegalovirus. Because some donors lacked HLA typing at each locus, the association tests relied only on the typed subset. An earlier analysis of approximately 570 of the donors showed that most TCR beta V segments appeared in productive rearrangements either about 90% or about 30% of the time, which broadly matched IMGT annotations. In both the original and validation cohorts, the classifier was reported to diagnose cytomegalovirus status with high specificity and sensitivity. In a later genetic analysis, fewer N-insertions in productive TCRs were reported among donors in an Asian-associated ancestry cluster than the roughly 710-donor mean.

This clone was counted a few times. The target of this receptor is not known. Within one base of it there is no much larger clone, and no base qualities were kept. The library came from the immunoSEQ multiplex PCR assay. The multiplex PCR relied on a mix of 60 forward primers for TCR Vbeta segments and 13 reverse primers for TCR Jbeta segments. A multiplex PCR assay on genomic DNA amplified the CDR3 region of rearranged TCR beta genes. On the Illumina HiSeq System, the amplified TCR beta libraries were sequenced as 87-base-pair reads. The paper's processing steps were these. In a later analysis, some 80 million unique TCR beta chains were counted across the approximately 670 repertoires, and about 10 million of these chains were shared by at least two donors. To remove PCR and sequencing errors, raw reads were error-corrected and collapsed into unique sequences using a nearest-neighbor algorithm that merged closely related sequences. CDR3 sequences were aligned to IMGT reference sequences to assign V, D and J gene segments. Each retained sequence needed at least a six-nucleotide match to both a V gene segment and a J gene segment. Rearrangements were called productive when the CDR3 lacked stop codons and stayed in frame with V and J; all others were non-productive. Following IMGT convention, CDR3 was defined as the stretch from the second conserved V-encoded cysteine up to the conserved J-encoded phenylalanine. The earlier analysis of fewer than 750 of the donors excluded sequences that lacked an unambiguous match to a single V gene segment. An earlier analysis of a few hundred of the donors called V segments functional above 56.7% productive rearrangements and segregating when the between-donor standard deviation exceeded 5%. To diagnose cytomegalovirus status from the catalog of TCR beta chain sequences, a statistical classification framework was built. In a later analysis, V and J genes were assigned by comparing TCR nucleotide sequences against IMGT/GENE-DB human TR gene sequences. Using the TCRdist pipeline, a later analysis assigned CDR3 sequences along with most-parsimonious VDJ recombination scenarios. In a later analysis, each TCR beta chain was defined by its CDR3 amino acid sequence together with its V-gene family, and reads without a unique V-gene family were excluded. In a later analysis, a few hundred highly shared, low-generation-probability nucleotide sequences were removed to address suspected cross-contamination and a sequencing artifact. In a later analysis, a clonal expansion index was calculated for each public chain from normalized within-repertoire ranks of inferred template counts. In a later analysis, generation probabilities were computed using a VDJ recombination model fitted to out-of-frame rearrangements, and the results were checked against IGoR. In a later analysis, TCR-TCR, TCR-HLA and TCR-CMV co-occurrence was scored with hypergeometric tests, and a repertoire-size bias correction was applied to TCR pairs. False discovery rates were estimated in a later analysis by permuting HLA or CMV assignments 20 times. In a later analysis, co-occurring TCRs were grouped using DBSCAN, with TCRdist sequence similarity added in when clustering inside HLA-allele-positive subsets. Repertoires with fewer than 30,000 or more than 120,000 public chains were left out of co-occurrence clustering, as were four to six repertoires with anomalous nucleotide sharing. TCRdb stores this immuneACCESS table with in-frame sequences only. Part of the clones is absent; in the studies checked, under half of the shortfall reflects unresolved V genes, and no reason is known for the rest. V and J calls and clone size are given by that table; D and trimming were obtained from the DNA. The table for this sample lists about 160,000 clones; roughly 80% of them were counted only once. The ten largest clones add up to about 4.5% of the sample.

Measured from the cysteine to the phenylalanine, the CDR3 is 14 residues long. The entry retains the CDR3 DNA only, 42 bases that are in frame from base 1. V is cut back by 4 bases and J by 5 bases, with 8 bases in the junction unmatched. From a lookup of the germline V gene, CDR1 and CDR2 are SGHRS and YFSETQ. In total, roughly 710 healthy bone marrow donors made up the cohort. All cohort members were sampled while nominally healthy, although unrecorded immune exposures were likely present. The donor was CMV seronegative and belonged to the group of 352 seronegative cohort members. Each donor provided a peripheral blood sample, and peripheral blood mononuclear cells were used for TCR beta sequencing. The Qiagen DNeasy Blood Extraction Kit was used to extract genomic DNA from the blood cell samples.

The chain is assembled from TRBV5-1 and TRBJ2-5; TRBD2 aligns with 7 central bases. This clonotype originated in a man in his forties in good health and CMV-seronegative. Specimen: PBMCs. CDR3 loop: CASSDQVGGETQYF. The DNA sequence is TGCGCCAGCAGCGATCAAGTGGGGGGGGAGACCCAGTACTTC. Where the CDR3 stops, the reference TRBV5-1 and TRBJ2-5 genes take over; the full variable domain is KAGVTQTPRYLIKTRGQQVTLSCSPISGHRSVSWYQQTPGQGLQFLFEYFSETQRNKGNFPGRFSGRQFSNSRSEMNVSTLELGDSALYLCASSDQVGGETQYFGPGTRLLVL.